This TCR beta chain is drawn from a study of shared clonotypes between healthy human individuals. Study overall: Each donor's CD8 memory used one plate, CD8 naive two, each CD4 subset three.

Sequencing used immunoSEQ multiplex PCR; TCRdb keeps in-frame clones, though not all of them. The repertoire holds more than 2 million clones, with about 95% as singletons. About this clone itself: It may be a read error: a sequence one base away is much more abundant.

This receptor was taken from a young man in good health. The sample was naive CD4+ T cells sorted from blood. The sample's subset: CD45RA+ positively selected.

This chain's CDR3 is CASSQEGDQPQHF. In nucleotides, the CDR3 is TGCGCCAGCAGCCAAGAAGGGGATCAGCCCCAGCATTTT. The chain recombines TRBV4-1 with TRBJ1-5; possibly TRBD1 for D (5 bases). This CDR3 has 13 residues. Germline CDR1 and CDR2: MGHRA and YSYEKL. Trimming took 0 bases from V and 5 from J, leaving 5 bases between them.